This T cell receptor beta chain emerged from a study of cytomegalovirus exposure and HLA in healthy donors. The assay was immunoSEQ multiplex PCR, and TCRdb's table has in-frame clones only and misses some. The data contain about 110,000 clones, almost 90% of them singletons. The clonotype was recovered from a woman under 30 in good health and CMV-seronegative. Input material: PBMCs.

The CDR3 protein is CASSRSGSTDTQYF. The CDR3 DNA reads TGTGCCAGCAGCCGGAGCGGGAGCACAGATACGCAGTATTTT. The chain has TRBV5-4 and TRBJ2-3; D possibly corresponds to TRBD2 (6 bases). The ends were cut back, 4 bases at V and 0 bases at J, with 9 bases in the middle. CDR3 length: 14 amino acids. Germline V gives CDR1 SGHNT, CDR2 YYREEE (reference sequence).